The sequence of this TCR beta chain was determined in a study of OX40 agonist ivuxolimab in advanced cancers. Study results and limitations: Among the nonresponders, some also had low normalized T-cell clonal expansion. The mean number of expanded clones was higher in CD8+ T cells than in CD4+. CD4+ and CD8+ blood T cells expanded clonally by week 6 at 0.1 to 3.0 mg/kg.

The assay was immunoSEQ multiplex PCR, and TCRdb's table has in-frame clones only and misses some. The profile shows about 80,000 clones, roughly 87% of them singletons. Trimming removed 6 bases from V and 4 bases from J, with 13 bases in between. Germline V gives CDR1 MNHEY, CDR2 SVGAGI. The CDR3 has 13 residues. A word on this clone: Its antigen is unknown.

Sequences were derived from CD4+ or CD8+ T cells sorted from blood, sampled in a trial of the OX40 agonist ivuxolimab. The J gene is TRBJ2-7, the V gene TRBV6-5; D tentatively fits TRBD1 or TRBD2 (5 bases each). This receptor was identified in an adult with an advanced solid tumor such as melanoma, head and neck, liver or kidney cancer. CDR3 protein: CASSLGTEYEQYF. As DNA, the CDR3 is TGTGCCAGCAGCCTAGGGACCGAGTACGAGCAGTACTTC.